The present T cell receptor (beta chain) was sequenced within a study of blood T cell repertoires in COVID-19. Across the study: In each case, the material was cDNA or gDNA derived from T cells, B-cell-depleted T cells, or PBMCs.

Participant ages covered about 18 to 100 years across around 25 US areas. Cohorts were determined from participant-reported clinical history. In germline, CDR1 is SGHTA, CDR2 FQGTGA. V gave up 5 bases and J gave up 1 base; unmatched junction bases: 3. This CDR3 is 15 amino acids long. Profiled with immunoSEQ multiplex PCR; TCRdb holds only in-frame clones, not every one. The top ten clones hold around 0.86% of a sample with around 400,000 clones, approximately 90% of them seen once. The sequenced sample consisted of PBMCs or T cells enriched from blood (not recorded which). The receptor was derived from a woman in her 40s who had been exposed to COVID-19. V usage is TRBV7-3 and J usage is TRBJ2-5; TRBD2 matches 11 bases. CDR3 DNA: TGTGCCAGCAGCCCTAGCGGGGGGTTCCAAGAGACCCAGTACTTC. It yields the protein CASSPSGGFQETQYF.